The rows below give T cell receptor beta chains drawn from one sample of a study of graft-versus-host responses after intestinal transplantation. The assay was immunoSEQ multiplex PCR, and TCRdb's table has in-frame clones only and misses some. The data contain tens of thousands of clones, more than 75% of them singletons. Their cognate antigens are unknown. This specimen was unstimulated CD4+ T cells sorted from spleen or lymph node cells, taken before intestinal transplant. These receptor sequences come from a human donor who received an intestinal transplant. Both conserved end residues are part of each CDR3. Fields, in order: D gene, J gene, V gene, clone size, CDR3 protein. D genes are given only for firm matches. Clone size, where shown, is once, few, many, or a class for clones that have expanded.

D gene: TRBD2
J gene: TRBJ2-7
V gene: TRBV2
clone size: NA
CDR3 protein: CASSVLSRVAGYEQYF

D gene: NA
J gene: TRBJ2-7
V gene: TRBV28
clone size: few
CDR3 protein: CASSLGYEQYF

D gene: NA
J gene: TRBJ2-3
V gene: TRBV10-3
clone size: NA
CDR3 protein: CAISESRRGTDTQYF

D gene: NA
J gene: TRBJ2-1
V gene: TRBV2
clone size: NA
CDR3 protein: CASTIYNEQFF

D gene: NA
J gene: TRBJ1-2
V gene: TRBV6-5
clone size: few
CDR3 protein: CASRTSGVGGDGYTF

D gene: TRBD2
J gene: NA
V gene: TRBV7-2
clone size: NA
CDR3 protein: CASAAPRGKYEQYF

D gene: NA
J gene: NA
V gene: TRBV14
clone size: few
CDR3 protein: CASSQARGTNEQYF

D gene: TRBD2
J gene: TRBJ2-3
V gene: TRBV4-2
clone size: NA
CDR3 protein: CASSQRGGTDTQYF

D gene: NA
J gene: TRBJ2-3
V gene: TRBV15
clone size: NA
CDR3 protein: CATSPGTFADTQYF

D gene: TRBD1
J gene: TRBJ1-1
V gene: TRBV2
clone size: NA
CDR3 protein: CASRTGGVGEAFF

D gene: NA
J gene: TRBJ2-6
V gene: TRBV2
clone size: NA
CDR3 protein: CASSEEPGANVLTF

D gene: NA
J gene: TRBJ2-7
V gene: TRBV5-1
clone size: NA
CDR3 protein: CASSLQGEQYF

D gene: TRBD2
J gene: TRBJ2-3
V gene: TRBV4-1
clone size: NA
CDR3 protein: CASSQSVLAGMADTQYF

D gene: NA
J gene: TRBJ1-2
V gene: TRBV28
clone size: few
CDR3 protein: CASTPQGFRGYTF

D gene: TRBD2
J gene: TRBJ2-2
V gene: TRBV5-4
clone size: NA
CDR3 protein: CASSPRLAGWDTGELFF

D gene: TRBD2
J gene: TRBJ2-1
V gene: TRBV7-3
clone size: NA
CDR3 protein: CASSQGLAGEQFF

D gene: TRBD2
J gene: TRBJ2-1
V gene: TRBV7-9
clone size: NA
CDR3 protein: CASSLADAAGASYNEQFF

D gene: TRBD1
J gene: TRBJ1-3
V gene: TRBV19
clone size: few
CDR3 protein: CASSDGTGWTTIYF

D gene: TRBD1
J gene: TRBJ2-4
V gene: TRBV10-3
clone size: NA
CDR3 protein: CAISEGTGRFQNIQYF

D gene: TRBD2
J gene: TRBJ2-1
V gene: TRBV5-4
clone size: NA
CDR3 protein: CASSLFRGSSYNEQFF

D gene: NA
J gene: TRBJ2-3
V gene: TRBV5-1
clone size: NA
CDR3 protein: CASSLRRVHTDTQYF

D gene: TRBD1
J gene: TRBJ1-2
V gene: TRBV6-6
clone size: NA
CDR3 protein: CASSLGTGRGYTF

D gene: NA
J gene: TRBJ1-1
V gene: TRBV6-1
clone size: few
CDR3 protein: CAHTRGVNTEAFF

D gene: NA
J gene: TRBJ2-2
V gene: TRBV19
clone size: NA
CDR3 protein: CASWATGNTGELFF

D gene: NA
J gene: TRBJ2-5
V gene: TRBV11-3
clone size: NA
CDR3 protein: CASSPSSASAETQYF

D gene: NA
J gene: TRBJ1-5
V gene: TRBV5-1
clone size: NA
CDR3 protein: CASSLTGINQPQHF

D gene: TRBD1
J gene: TRBJ2-2
V gene: TRBV4-1
clone size: NA
CDR3 protein: CASSQELRQGWGTGELFF

D gene: TRBD1
J gene: TRBJ2-7
V gene: TRBV5-8
clone size: NA
CDR3 protein: CASSLRGPEYEQYF

D gene: TRBD1
J gene: TRBJ1-2
V gene: TRBV2
clone size: NA
CDR3 protein: CASSEARLNRDRDGYTF

D gene: NA
J gene: TRBJ2-2
V gene: TRBV5-1
clone size: NA
CDR3 protein: CASRSTGELFF

D gene: TRBD1
J gene: TRBJ2-5
V gene: TRBV6-5
clone size: once
CDR3 protein: CASSPEGARETQYF

D gene: NA
J gene: TRBJ2-3
V gene: TRBV9
clone size: NA
CDR3 protein: CASSVGPGPADTQYF

D gene: NA
J gene: TRBJ2-2
V gene: TRBV28
clone size: NA
CDR3 protein: CASSLGGYTGELFF

D gene: NA
J gene: TRBJ2-2
V gene: TRBV19
clone size: NA
CDR3 protein: CASSIRDKPTGELFF

D gene: NA
J gene: TRBJ1-6
V gene: TRBV4-2
clone size: NA
CDR3 protein: CASSLVPVSYNSPLHF

D gene: NA
J gene: TRBJ2-1
V gene: TRBV5-1
clone size: NA
CDR3 protein: CASSVGTQSYNEQFF

D gene: NA
J gene: TRBJ1-1
V gene: TRBV4-1
clone size: NA
CDR3 protein: CASSQGLQGPFLQAFF

D gene: TRBD1
J gene: TRBJ2-7
V gene: TRBV10-3
clone size: NA
CDR3 protein: CAISRDRGTYEQYF

D gene: TRBD1
J gene: TRBJ2-2
V gene: TRBV19
clone size: NA
CDR3 protein: CASSIVGGRGGELFF

D gene: NA
J gene: TRBJ1-1
V gene: TRBV10-3
clone size: NA
CDR3 protein: CAISESWGAAEAFF

D gene: TRBD2
J gene: TRBJ2-7
V gene: TRBV25-1
clone size: NA
CDR3 protein: CASIPGLETYYEQYF

D gene: NA
J gene: TRBJ1-2
V gene: TRBV6-5
clone size: NA
CDR3 protein: CASRRGSDGGYTF

D gene: TRBD1
J gene: TRBJ2-1
V gene: TRBV5-4
clone size: NA
CDR3 protein: CASSSGQGIYNEQFF

D gene: TRBD1
J gene: TRBJ2-6
V gene: TRBV27
clone size: NA
CDR3 protein: CASSLLTGNGANVLTF

D gene: NA
J gene: TRBJ1-2
V gene: TRBV6-5
clone size: NA
CDR3 protein: CASSYGVGGGEGYTF

D gene: TRBD1
J gene: TRBJ2-7
V gene: TRBV6-4
clone size: NA
CDR3 protein: CASSDSGQVYEQYF

D gene: NA
J gene: TRBJ2-1
V gene: TRBV2
clone size: few
CDR3 protein: CASTGDRFYNEQFF

D gene: NA
J gene: TRBJ2-1
V gene: TRBV2
clone size: NA
CDR3 protein: CASSAEYNEQFF

D gene: TRBD2
J gene: TRBJ2-3
V gene: TRBV7-3
clone size: NA
CDR3 protein: CASSPGLGFDTQYF

D gene: NA
J gene: TRBJ2-7
V gene: TRBV2
clone size: NA
CDR3 protein: CASSDGTYLSYEQYF

D gene: TRBD1
J gene: TRBJ2-1
V gene: TRBV5-6
clone size: NA
CDR3 protein: CASSGPGTGGHNEQFF

D gene: TRBD2
J gene: TRBJ2-1
V gene: TRBV11-2
clone size: NA
CDR3 protein: CASSLDLAGGYNEQFF

D gene: TRBD2
J gene: TRBJ2-7
V gene: TRBV14
clone size: NA
CDR3 protein: CASSQDIGASGRAHRLYEQYF

D gene: NA
J gene: TRBJ1-4
V gene: TRBV2
clone size: NA
CDR3 protein: CASSDRGTNEKLFF